This T cell receptor (beta chain) was profiled in a study of blood T cell repertoires in COVID-19. Repertoires were generated with immunoSEQ multiplex PCR, while TCRdb's copy carries only in-frame clones and drops some. The profile shows approximately 150,000 clones, about 88% of them singletons. The sequencing sample was made of peripheral blood. This clonotype was sampled from a woman aged 45 to 65 with COVID-19, enrolled during active disease.

The CDR3 sequence: CASSVRSSGGGETQYF. The CDR3 bases are TGTGCCAGCAGTGTCCGATCTAGCGGGGGGGGAGAGACCCAGTACTTC. V and J are TRBV6-1 and TRBJ2-5; 12 bases match TRBD2. Per the germline V gene, CDR1 is MNHNS and CDR2 is SASEGT. V dropped 4 bases and J dropped 4; count of bases not matched to a gene: 7. The CDR3 runs 16 residues.